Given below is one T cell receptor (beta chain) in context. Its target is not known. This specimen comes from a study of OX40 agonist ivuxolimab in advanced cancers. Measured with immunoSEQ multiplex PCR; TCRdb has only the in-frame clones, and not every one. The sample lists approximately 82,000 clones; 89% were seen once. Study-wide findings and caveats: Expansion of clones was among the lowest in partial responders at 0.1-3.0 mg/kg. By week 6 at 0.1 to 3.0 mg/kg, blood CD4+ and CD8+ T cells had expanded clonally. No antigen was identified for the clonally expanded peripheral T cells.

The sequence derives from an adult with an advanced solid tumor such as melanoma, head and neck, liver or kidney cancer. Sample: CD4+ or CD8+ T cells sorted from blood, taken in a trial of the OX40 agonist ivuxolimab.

The CDR3 spells CASSPRRGAGNEQFF. As DNA, the CDR3 is TGTGCCAGCTCACCACGAAGGGGGGCTGGAAATGAGCAGTTCTTC. The chain employs TRBV18 and TRBJ2-1; D is tentatively TRBD1 or TRBD2 (6 bases each). Germline V gene sequence: CDR1 KGHSH, CDR2 LQKENI. V lost 1 base to trimming and J lost 7 bases, with 14 bases between them. The CDR3 totals 15 residues.